This TCR beta chain was recorded in a study of blood T cells in healthy people across ages (dated by TCRdb to 2014 to 2015). In the study overall: In model experiments, roughly one uniquely barcoded TCR beta cDNA molecule per two T cells was captured by template switching. To avoid experimental bias, donors of different ages were distributed randomly across sequencing lanes. The donors were divided into four age groups: young (average around 15 years), middle-aged (roughly 42), aged (about 56) and long-lived (nearly 85). The study measured age-related changes in TCR beta repertoire diversity using deep sequencing normalized with unique cDNA molecular identifiers. Using the same blood draw, the study looked at two additional independent replicas of 1 million unique cDNA reads for two donors, one aged 18 to 30 and the other aged 80 or older.

The 39 donors, aged about 6 to 95 years, were systemically healthy Caucasian individuals from Russia. Each donor gave 8 to 10 milliliters of peripheral blood, collected into EDTA-treated Vacutainer tubes. PBMCs were isolated by Ficoll-Paque density-gradient centrifugation, with at least 7 million obtained per sample. Total RNA, at least 6 micrograms per sample, was extracted from PBMCs with Trizol reagent. For every donor, flow cytometry on a PBMC aliquot measured the percentage of naive CD45RAhigh/CD27high T cells. The paper's findings and limits, for the study overall: The CMV infection status of donors was not known, potentially confounding age-related changes in expanded clonotypes. There was a strong correlation between observed TCR beta diversity and the percentage of naive T cells measured by flow cytometry. Estimates of total diversity based on one million sequenced T cells were considered lower bounds and underestimates. Compared with the aged group, the long-lived group had more naive CD4+ T cells, fewer expanded clones and increased TCR diversity, suggesting age selection. Because profiling used bulk unsorted PBMCs, naive and antigen-experienced compartments could not be compared conclusively. Observed TCR beta diversity per million T cells fell roughly linearly with age, and a significant reduction was already apparent by age around 44.

In the case of this clonotype: The antigen it binds to is not known. Per-base qualities were not stored, and no clone one base away is much larger.

As encoded in the germline V gene, CDR1 is SQVTM while CDR2 is ANQGSEA. Relative to germline, V is 7 bases shorter and J is 6 bases shorter, with 9 bases between their ends. There are 11 amino acids in the CDR3, from cysteine to phenylalanine inclusive. Kept here is only the CDR3 DNA, which spans 33 bases and is read in frame from base 1. Libraries were built with 5' RACE. Sequencer: Illumina HiSeq 2500. A second PCR of 7 to 11 cycles was performed with a sample-barcoded 5' primer and a J-beta primer mix. Each TCR beta cDNA molecule received a unique molecular identifier from a template-switch 5' adaptor carrying 12 random nucleotides. At least 3 million CDR3-containing paired-end reads were obtained from each sample. First-strand cDNA synthesis was performed from all RNA using the Mint cDNA synthesis kit, with priming by a TRBC-specific oligonucleotide. All cDNA was treated with uracil-DNA glycosylase and then went through a first 18-cycle PCR with the universal primers M1SS and BC2_uni_R. The source study handled its data this way. For normalization, 1 million high-quality reads, each with a distinct molecular identifier, were randomly selected from each sample. Reads with shared molecular identifiers were discarded instead of being binned into consensus sequences. CDR3 identification, clonotype clustering and error correction used MiTCR with a Q25 quality threshold and the strictest error-elimination algorithm. A nonparametric unseen species model using Euler transformation provided a lower-bound estimate of total TCR beta diversity. TCRdb cleaned the public reads at Q25 with fastp, built clones with MiXCR and kept in-frame beta chains. Each CDR3 protein appears once, grouped with its most common genes and DNA. In this record, the V and J calls reflect TCRdb's handling and not the investigators' own analysis. The sample profile shows some 640,000 distinct CDR3 sequences; approximately 49% of them were found once. The top ten hold roughly 34% of the sample.

Sequencing was done on a sample of blood. This clonotype was obtained from a woman aged 60-75 years in good health. The receptor chain draws on TRBV29-1 and TRBJ2-2; TRBD1 is possibly the D segment (6 matching bases). This receptor carries the CDR3 CSGAGAGELFF. Here is the DNA: TGCAGCGGAGCAGGGGCCGGGGAGCTGTTTTTT.